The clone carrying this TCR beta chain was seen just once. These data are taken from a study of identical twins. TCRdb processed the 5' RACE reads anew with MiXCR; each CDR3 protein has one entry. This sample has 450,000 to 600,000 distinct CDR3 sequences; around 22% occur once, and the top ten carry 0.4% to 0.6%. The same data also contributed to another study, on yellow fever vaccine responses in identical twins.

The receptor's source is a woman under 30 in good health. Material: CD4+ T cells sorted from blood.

The CDR3 DNA follows: TGCGCCAGCAGTGGGACTAGCGGGGGGGTGAGGAACACCGGGGAGCTGTTTTTT. Its translation is CASSGTSGGVRNTGELFF. This chain connects TRBV10-2 to TRBJ2-2, with TRBD2 matching 15 bases. Germline CDR1 WSHSY, CDR2 SAAADI. V shed 4 bases, J shed 1 base, and the junction held 4 bases outside the gene matches. The CDR3 has 18 residues.